The rows below give T cell receptor beta chains drawn from one sample of a study of blood T cell repertoires in COVID-19. Sequencing used immunoSEQ multiplex PCR; TCRdb keeps in-frame clones, though not all of them. The sample has about 93,000 clones, around 90% seen once. Sequenced sample: peripheral blood. These TCRs come from a human donor with active COVID-19. The donor label of this sample is uncertain. Each CDR3 is given without its conserved first and last residue.

j_call: TRBJ1-1
v_call: TRBV5-8
cdr3_aa: ASSLLGEGTEAF

j_call: TRBJ2-2
v_call: TRBV7-2
cdr3_aa: ASSLARAGRTNTGELF

j_call: TRBJ1-5
v_call: TRBV5-1
cdr3_aa: ASSLRGGDQPQH

j_call: TRBJ2-2
v_call: TRBV6-5
cdr3_aa: ASSSGTATNTGELF

j_call: TRBJ2-5
v_call: TRBV7-2
cdr3_aa: ASSLGGEGGETQY

j_call: TRBJ2-7
v_call: TRBV9
cdr3_aa: ASSLRDSSHYYEQY

j_call: TRBJ2-1
v_call: TRBV19
cdr3_aa: ASTPRAGMRVNEQF

j_call: TRBJ2-3
v_call: TRBV10-2
cdr3_aa: ASSQAGGRGDTQY

j_call: TRBJ1-3
v_call: TRBV9
cdr3_aa: ASSVAGQVGNTIY

j_call: TRBJ2-5
v_call: TRBV10-1
cdr3_aa: ASSAYVRLQYQETQY

j_call: TRBJ1-5
v_call: TRBV5-6
cdr3_aa: ASSLLQGGGGNQPQH

j_call: TRBJ2-2
v_call: TRBV4-1
cdr3_aa: ASSQRTGGSGGELF

j_call: TRBJ2-4
v_call: TRBV10-3
cdr3_aa: AISDWGLANIQY

j_call: TRBJ1-1
v_call: TRBV5-4
cdr3_aa: ASSLALSEAF

j_call: TRBJ2-1
v_call: TRBV9
cdr3_aa: ASSVTSGGADEQF

j_call: TRBJ2-1
v_call: TRBV18
cdr3_aa: ASSLDRDPYNEQF

j_call: TRBJ1-4
v_call: TRBV6-6
cdr3_aa: ASSYDRGNEKLF

j_call: TRBJ2-1
v_call: TRBV4-1
cdr3_aa: ASSQDKGLAGGGGNEQF

j_call: TRBJ2-2
v_call: TRBV7-9
cdr3_aa: ASSPSGQAPVGAGELF

j_call: TRBJ1-5
v_call: TRBV24-1
cdr3_aa: ATSEGDYQPQH

j_call: TRBJ1-2
v_call: TRBV11-2
cdr3_aa: ASSFETGDYGYT

j_call: TRBJ2-3
v_call: TRBV6-2/TRBV6-3
cdr3_aa: ASSLAGRGSTDTQY

j_call: TRBJ1-2
v_call: TRBV19
cdr3_aa: ASSIISALVEGYT

j_call: TRBJ2-1
v_call: TRBV11-1
cdr3_aa: ASSLRTGGRNEQF

j_call: TRBJ2-5
v_call: TRBV28
cdr3_aa: ASTKLAGVRETQY

j_call: TRBJ1-3
v_call: TRBV5-1
cdr3_aa: ASSLWRQTTGRGNTIY

j_call: TRBJ1-2
v_call: TRBV15
cdr3_aa: ATSRGEGGRYSYT

j_call: TRBJ2-1
v_call: TRBV7-3
cdr3_aa: ASSLGLASYNEQF

j_call: TRBJ1-5
v_call: TRBV4-1
cdr3_aa: ASSPTTVGGGYQPQH

j_call: TRBJ1-1
v_call: TRBV5-1
cdr3_aa: ASRGLLGTEAF

j_call: TRBJ2-7
v_call: TRBV5-1
cdr3_aa: ASSLAGGNYEQY

j_call: TRBJ1-5
v_call: TRBV30
cdr3_aa: AWSVGRDQPQH

j_call: TRBJ1-2
v_call: TRBV4-3
cdr3_aa: ASSQEKTGIPYGYT

j_call: TRBJ1-1
v_call: TRBV3-1/TRBV3-2
cdr3_aa: ASSRTQNTEAF

j_call: TRBJ2-5
v_call: TRBV7-4
cdr3_aa: ASSPADRAGGAEGETQY

j_call: TRBJ2-7
v_call: TRBV6-5
cdr3_aa: ASSPAQGGSYEQY

j_call: TRBJ2-7
v_call: TRBV5-1
cdr3_aa: ASSLDGRGPYEQY

j_call: TRBJ1-6
v_call: TRBV6-5
cdr3_aa: ASSYNPTDYNSPLH

j_call: TRBJ2-3
v_call: TRBV4-3
cdr3_aa: ASSQAYPGTATDTQY

j_call: TRBJ2-1
v_call: TRBV15
cdr3_aa: ATSRVLTVAPF

j_call: TRBJ1-1
v_call: TRBV27
cdr3_aa: ASRPGRVVNTEAF

j_call: TRBJ2-5
v_call: TRBV3-1/TRBV3-2
cdr3_aa: ASSQDWTGKRQETQY

j_call: TRBJ2-2
v_call: TRBV4-1
cdr3_aa: ASSRIDSANTGELF

j_call: TRBJ1-1
v_call: TRBV7-2
cdr3_aa: ASSGTAMNTEAF

j_call: TRBJ1-5
v_call: TRBV19
cdr3_aa: ASSIDRVSNQPQH

j_call: TRBJ1-5
v_call: TRBV6-1
cdr3_aa: ASSSTGGDNQPQH

j_call: TRBJ2-1
v_call: TRBV7-9
cdr3_aa: ASSLAGGGAFNEQF

j_call: TRBJ1-1
v_call: TRBV12-5
cdr3_aa: ASGTGTRGTEAF

j_call: TRBJ2-1
v_call: TRBV5-5
cdr3_aa: ASSSTGPEGYNEQF

j_call: TRBJ1-2
v_call: TRBV27
cdr3_aa: ASSSRTGIDYGYT

j_call: TRBJ1-6
v_call: TRBV6-5
cdr3_aa: ASSYLTSSYNSPLH

j_call: TRBJ2-1
v_call: TRBV4-3
cdr3_aa: ASSQLAGAYNEQF

j_call: TRBJ1-2
v_call: TRBV4-3
cdr3_aa: ASSQDPRGLDYGYT

j_call: TRBJ1-5
v_call: TRBV24-1
cdr3_aa: ATSGGGHSNQPQH